A selection of T cell receptor beta chains follows, all from one sample in a study of T cell repertoires in ileal Crohn's disease. The repertoire was sequenced with immunoSEQ multiplex PCR; TCRdb's copy has only in-frame clones and lacks some. The top ten hold roughly 1.9% of the sample, which has roughly 62,000 clones, around 90% seen once. Sequencing was done on a sample of ileal tissue. The receptor set was obtained from an adult with Crohn's disease. Both conserved end residues are trimmed from each CDR3. The order of the fields is V gene, CDR3 protein.

TRBV18	ASSQTSGTGLYGYT
TRBV9	ASSVAGVPGYEQY
TRBV6-5	ASSYSTSNYEQY
TRBV5-5	ASILGGGGVPYEQY
TRBV5-5	ASSQTEFVSDTQY
TRBV5-4	ASGPRASGGEETQY
TRBV27	ASSKTVQGIQPQH
TRBV19	ASSIEGFDYNEQF
TRBV6-1	ASSRLGQSYEQY
TRBV28	ASEAGGQIYGYT
TRBV18	ASSPSFPLYEQY
TRBV28	ASRPDRGGSSNQPQH
TRBV6-1	ASRVQKDTEAF
TRBV5-6	ASSLGTYEKLF
TRBV6-6	ASRQGTSGGNEQF
TRBV6-5	ASRGEPRSGELF
TRBV7-8	ASSFAAGGEETQY
TRBV5-5	ASRGTGGKKSSGANVLT
TRBV30	AWISRGRKTEAF
TRBV28	ASKENGQGFYGYT
TRBV7-8	ASSSTRETEAF
TRBV6-1	ASSDSWQMNTEAF
TRBV11-1	ASSLLGRATDTQY
TRBV5-1	ASSLAGVLGNEQF
TRBV19	ASSIDLGPGPNYGYT
TRBV5-4	ASSLYQATEAF
TRBV4-1	ASSQGQGYTIY
TRBV11-2	ASSLSGQGPQY
TRBV27	ASSQGLSYEQY
TRBV10-3	AISELGGAAYGYT
TRBV11-2	ASSTRTGAQGYNEQF
TRBV27	ASSRETGQTYEQY
TRBV5-1	ASSSTGGSYEQY
TRBV13	ASSRSDRAYNEQF
TRBV23-1	ASDPGTVNQPQH
TRBV5-8	ASSLDEANTEAF
TRBV7-9	ASSLGWGDTIY